This T cell receptor beta chain was recorded in a study of T cell repertoires in cytomegalovirus infection. TCRdb used MiXCR to reprocess the reads, holding one entry per CDR3 protein. The sample has approximately 280,000 distinct CDR3 sequences, roughly a fifth seen once. Comments on this clonotype: Its antigen is not known.

The sample here was cultured PBMCs, taken from culture after CMV antigen stimulation. The receptor comes from a human donor in good health (CMV status not recorded). Some clones in this sample may be carry-over from other donors' samples.

The CDR3 DNA reads TGTGCCAGCAGTTTACCGAGGGGGCTGTCCTACGAGCAGTACTTC. Translated: CASSLPRGLSYEQYF. This sequence joins TRBV28 and TRBJ2-7; 7 bases fit TRBD1. The CDR3 has 15 amino acids. Germline V CDR1 and CDR2: MDHEN, SYDVKM. V lost 2 bases and J lost 1; bases outside the gene matches: 5.